This TCR beta chain is from a study of blood T cells in healthy people across ages. Study details: Capturing about one barcoded beta molecule per two T cells was achieved by template switching.

Using a J-beta primer mix together with a sample-barcoded 5' primer, a second PCR was run for about 6 to 11 cycles. TCRdb processed the 5' RACE reads anew with MiXCR; each CDR3 protein has one entry. Here the sample spans 1.5 million to 2 million distinct CDR3 sequences, 28% being singletons. As for this clonotype: Its antigen is as yet unknown.

Per germline, CDR1 KGHDR and CDR2 SFDVKD. This CDR3 comprises 16 residues. V lost 4 bases to trimming and J lost 0 bases, with 12 bases between them. Study outcomes and limitations: Researchers said unsorted PBMCs prevented a conclusive naive versus antigen-experienced comparison. TCR beta diversity per million T cells fell roughly linearly with age. Naive T cell percentage showed a strong correlation with TCR beta diversity.

The receptor was derived from a woman under 40 in good health. The sample consisted of blood. The chain couples TRBV24-1 to TRBJ2-1; D possibly corresponds to TRBD2 (5 bases). CDR3 loop: CATSDPSGDSYNEQFF. For the CDR3, the DNA is TGTGCCACCAGTGACCCAAGCGGAGACTCCTACAATGAGCAGTTCTTC.